A selection of T cell receptor beta chains follows, all from one sample in a study of CD8+CD57+ T cells in acquired aplastic anemia. TCRdb re-called the reads with MiXCR, one entry per CDR3 protein. Of approximately 190,000 distinct CDR3 sequences listed, 48% are singletons. The source material was sorted CD4+, CD8+, or CD8+CD57+ T cells (not recorded which) from PBMCs. The receptor set was obtained from a human donor with aplastic anemia. Both conserved end residues are part of each CDR3. A D gene is named only where the DNA matches it firmly. Part of the rows lack a size; the others show once, few, many or a class for expanded clones.

v_call	d_call	clone_size	j_call	cdr3_nt	cdr3_aa
TRBV10-2	.	.	TRBJ2-7	TGCGCCAGCAGTGAAGGGGGGTCCCTCTACGAGCAGTACTTC	CASSEGGSLYEQYF
TRBV20-1	TRBD2	.	TRBJ2-7	TGCAGTGCATCCGATACCACTAGCGGGAGAGCCTACGAGCAGTACTTC	CSASDTTSGRAYEQYF
TRBV9	.	.	TRBJ1-1	TGTGCCAGCAGCGTATTTCTGGGCACTGAAGCTTTCTTT	CASSVFLGTEAFF
TRBV15	TRBD2	once	TRBJ2-7	TGTGCCACCAGCGGTAGCGGGAGGGCCTTCACCAGGGGCTACGAGCAGTACTTC	CATSGSGRAFTRGYEQYF
TRBV29-1	.	.	TRBJ2-1	TGCAGCGTTGAATGGAGTCAAGCTGGTGAGCAGTTCTTC	CSVEWSQAGEQFF
TRBV7-3	.	many	TRBJ2-2	TGTGCCAGCAGCTTGGGACAGCGGACTAGCAACGGCGGGGAGCTGTTTTTT	CASSLGQRTSNGGELFF
TRBV5-1	.	.	TRBJ1-1	TGCGCCAGCAGCTTGGTGGCAGACACTGAAGCTTTCTTT	CASSLVADTEAFF
TRBV10-3	.	many	TRBJ1-2	TGTGCCATCAGTGAGCGGGGGGTGGAGTATGGCTACACCTTC	CAISERGVEYGYTF
TRBV30	TRBD1	few	TRBJ1-5	TGTGCCTGGAGTGTCTCAGGGGGTCAGCCCCAGCATTTT	CAWSVSGGQPQHF
TRBV5-4	.	many	TRBJ1-3	TGTGCCAGCAGCTTCGATTACTCTGGAAACACCATATATTTT	CASSFDYSGNTIYF
TRBV20-1	.	many	TRBJ2-1	TGCAGTGCTAGAGTTGACCTCTACAATGAGCAGTTCTTC	CSARVDLYNEQFF
TRBV19	.	many	TRBJ2-7	TGTGCCAGTAGTATAGTTGGGGCAGGGCATGCCTACGAGCAGTACTTC	CASSIVGAGHAYEQYF
TRBV9	TRBD2	.	TRBJ2-7	TGTGCCAGCAGCGTAGGTAGCGGGCGGGGATACGAGCAGTACTTC	CASSVGSGRGYEQYF
TRBV12-3/TRBV12-4	.	many	TRBJ1-1	TGTGCCAGCAGTTTACGTGGGTCTGAAGCTTTCTTT	CASSLRGSEAFF
TRBV20-1	.	many	TRBJ1-1	TGCAGTGCTCCCGATCAGGGAGACACTGAAGCTTTCTTT	CSAPDQGDTEAFF
TRBV10-3	.	.	TRBJ1-1	TGTGCCATCAGTGGTCTCGAGGAAGCTTTCTTT	CAISGLEEAFF
TRBV6-1	TRBD2	few	TRBJ2-3	TGTGCCAGCAGTTCTGCCGGGAGGGTGACAGATACGCAGTATTTT	CASSSAGRVTDTQYF
TRBV6-1	.	.	TRBJ2-1	TGTGCCAGCAGCCTGGAGACGAGATACAATGAGCAGTTCTTC	CASSLETRYNEQFF
TRBV7-2	.	.	TRBJ2-7	TGTGCCAGCAGCTTAGTAGGGGGGGCTTCAGGGGAGCAGTACTTC	CASSLVGGASGEQYF
TRBV20-1	.	.	TRBJ2-7	TGCAGTGCTAGAGTTTGGACAGACTCCTACGAGCAGTACTTC	CSARVWTDSYEQYF
TRBV19	.	.	TRBJ1-1	TGTGCCAGTAGTCTAGGGAACAACATGAACACTGAAGCTTTCTTT	CASSLGNNMNTEAFF
TRBV30	.	few	TRBJ1-1	TGTGCCTGGGTCATGAACACTGAAGCTTTCTTT	CAWVMNTEAFF
TRBV24-1	.	.	TRBJ2-7	TGTGCCACCAGTCTCGGTGGGGAGCAGTACTTC	CATSLGGEQYF
TRBV29-1	.	.	TRBJ1-5	TGCAGCGTTGGGTGGGCAGGGTACAATCAGCCCCAGCATTTT	CSVGWAGYNQPQHF
TRBV29-1	.	.	TRBJ2-2	TGCAGCGTTGACACCAACACCGGGGAGCTGTTTTTT	CSVDTNTGELFF
TRBV19	.	.	TRBJ1-2	TGTGCCAGTAGTATAGGTCGGAACTATGGCTACACCTTC	CASSIGRNYGYTF
TRBV5-1	.	many	TRBJ2-3	TGCGCCAGCAGCTTGGCGCAGGGACTTGATACGCAGTATTTT	CASSLAQGLDTQYF
TRBV5-5	.	many	TRBJ1-1	TGTGCCAGCAGCTTGATCACGCACGAAGCTTTCTTT	CASSLITHEAFF
TRBV15	.	.	TRBJ2-1	TGTGCCACCAAAGGATTCCGCTACAATGAGCAGTTCTTT	CATKGFRYNEQFF
TRBV4-1	TRBD1	.	TRBJ1-1	TGCGCCAGCAGCCGCACAGGGGGCATGAACACTGAAGCTTTCTTT	CASSRTGGMNTEAFF
TRBV9	.	many	TRBJ2-3	TGTGCCAGCAGCGTAAACGAGCGGACAGATACGCAGTATTTT	CASSVNERTDTQYF
TRBV7-2	.	.	TRBJ2-7	TGTGCCAGCAGCTTTACCGACGAGCAGTACTTC	CASSFTDEQYF
TRBV5-1	.	many	TRBJ2-5	TGCGCCAGCAGTTTTGAAGGGGAGACCCAGTACTTC	CASSFEGETQYF
TRBV2	.	many	TRBJ1-6	TGTGCCAGCAGTGTTTGGGGTCCCCTCCACTTT	CASSVWGPLHF
TRBV10-2	TRBD2	many	TRBJ2-5	TGCGCCAGCAGACTAACACCGGGACTAGCTAAAGAGACCCAGTACTTC	CASRLTPGLAKETQYF
TRBV10-3	.	.	TRBJ2-7	TGTGCCATCAGTGAGACGGGAAGCTCCTACAATGAGCAGTACTTC	CAISETGSSYNEQYF
TRBV27	.	once	TRBJ2-7	TGTGCCAGCAGTTTCCGGGACTCTCCGAAGCAGTACTTC	CASSFRDSPKQYF
TRBV7-2	.	once	TRBJ2-7	TGTGCCAGCAGCTCCTACGGCCGGGGCTACGAGCAGTACTTC	CASSSYGRGYEQYF
TRBV20-1	TRBD2	.	TRBJ2-6	TGCAGTGCTAGAGGTCTAGCGGGAGAGACTGGGGCCAACGTCCTGACTTTC	CSARGLAGETGANVLTF
TRBV7-2	.	many	TRBJ2-7	TGTGCCAGCAGCTCGAACCGGGACTCCCACGAGCAGTACTTC	CASSSNRDSHEQYF
TRBV5-8	.	.	TRBJ2-7	TGTGCCAGCAGCTTGGGTTCGGGCTACGAGCAGTACTTC	CASSLGSGYEQYF
TRBV7-2	.	once	TRBJ2-7	TGTGCCAGCAGCTTGCCATACGAGCAGTACTTC	CASSLPYEQYF
TRBV6-5	TRBD2	.	TRBJ2-2	TGTGCCAGCAGTTACGGAAAAGCGGGAGGGCCCGGGGAGCTGTTTTTT	CASSYGKAGGPGELFF
TRBV24-1	.	.	TRBJ2-7	TGTGCCACCAGTGATTCAAATAACGTGGAGCAGTACTTC	CATSDSNNVEQYF